The rows below give T cell receptor beta chains drawn from one sample of a study of T cell responses to AZD1222 COVID-19 vaccine. Measured with immunoSEQ multiplex PCR; TCRdb has only the in-frame clones, and not every one. Altogether around 210,000 clones are present, 90% to 95% being singletons, with the ten largest covering around 1.7%. Sequenced here: peripheral blood, sampled 28 days after the second dose of the MenACWY control vaccine. The receptor set was obtained from an adult who received the MenACWY meningococcal vaccine as a control. The CDR3 runs from the conserved cysteine through the conserved F or W. A D gene is named only where the DNA matches it firmly. Size is stated for part of the rows, as once, few or many counts, or as a class when the clone is expanded.

CDR3 DNA	CDR3 protein	clone size	D gene	J gene	V gene
TGTGCCAGCAGCTTCCCAGGGCCCGACAGGGTGGCTCAGCCCCAGCATTTT	CASSFPGPDRVAQPQHF	-	-	TRBJ1-5	TRBV21-1
TGTGCCAGCAGTCCTTCGAACACCGGGGAGCTGTTTTTT	CASSPSNTGELFF	-	-	TRBJ2-2	TRBV7-3
TGTGCCAGCAGTTTTGGGTTAAACTACGAGCAGTACTTC	CASSFGLNYEQYF	-	-	TRBJ2-7	TRBV27
TGTGCCAGTAGTATATCAGGGTCAGGGCAGCCCCAGCATTTT	CASSISGSGQPQHF	-	-	TRBJ1-5	TRBV19
TGCAGCGGTGAGGACAGGGAGAACACTGAAGCTTTCTTT	CSGEDRENTEAFF	-	TRBD1	TRBJ1-1	TRBV29-1
TGTGCCAGCAGCTCGGGACAGGGGGTCAGTGAAAAACTGTTTTTT	CASSSGQGVSEKLFF	-	TRBD1	TRBJ1-4	TRBV13
TGTGCCAGCAGTGAAGGTCAGGGGCTTGGCGATGAAAAACTGTTTTTT	CASSEGQGLGDEKLFF	once	-	TRBJ1-4	TRBV6-1
TGTGCCAGCAGCTACGGACGGGTGAACACTGAAGCTTTCTTT	CASSYGRVNTEAFF	-	-	TRBJ1-1	TRBV6-6
TGTGCCAGCTCACCATCATGGGGGCGGTTCGCTGAAGCTTTCTTT	CASSPSWGRFAEAFF	-	-	TRBJ1-1	TRBV18
TGTGCCAGCAGCTTAGGGGCCTTCCAGCCCCAGCATTTT	CASSLGAFQPQHF	-	-	TRBJ1-5	TRBV7-2
TGTGCCAGCAGTCTAACGGACAGGGCGGCCGAGCAGTACTTC	CASSLTDRAAEQYF	once	TRBD1	TRBJ2-7	TRBV27
TGTGCCAGCTCACCCCAGGGGGGGAACACTGAAGCTTTCTTT	CASSPQGGNTEAFF	-	TRBD1	TRBJ1-1	TRBV18
TGTGCCAGCAGCCCCCTAGCGGGGTTCTCCCCGAACACCGGGGAGCTGTTTTTT	CASSPLAGFSPNTGELFF	-	TRBD2	TRBJ2-2	TRBV7-8
TGTGCCAGTAGTATAGGGGGGGCAGTCAATCAGCCCCAGCATTTT	CASSIGGAVNQPQHF	-	-	TRBJ1-5	TRBV19
TGTGCCAGCAGTCCCAGGACAGGGGGAACCTATGGCTACACCTTC	CASSPRTGGTYGYTF	once	TRBD1	TRBJ1-2	TRBV28
TGTGCCAGCAGTTTAAGTGGGAGTGGGTACGAGCAGTACTTC	CASSLSGSGYEQYF	-	-	TRBJ2-7	TRBV28
TGTGCCAGCACCAATGGACGGGTAACGAACACTGAAGCTTTCTTT	CASTNGRVTNTEAFF	-	-	TRBJ1-1	TRBV6-6
TGTGCCAGCAGCACCTCAGGGGCGGGATTCTATGGCTACACCTTC	CASSTSGAGFYGYTF	-	-	TRBJ1-2	TRBV7-9
TGTGCCAGCTCACCAGAGGGGGCCGAGCGGGCTTTCTTT	CASSPEGAERAFF	-	TRBD1	TRBJ1-1	TRBV18
TGTGCCAGTAGTATTCAAGCGGGGGGACGGGACAATGAGCAGTTCTTC	CASSIQAGGRDNEQFF	-	TRBD2	TRBJ2-1	TRBV19
TGCGCCAGCAGCTTGGCGCAGGGCGGAAACACCATATATTTT	CASSLAQGGNTIYF	-	-	TRBJ1-3	TRBV5-1
TGTGCCATCAGTGATGGGGGTCAAGCGGAAGCTTTCTTT	CAISDGGQAEAFF	-	-	TRBJ1-1	TRBV10-3
TGTGCCACCAGCTCGGGGACAGGGGCTCCTCAGCCCCAGCATTTT	CATSSGTGAPQPQHF	-	TRBD1	TRBJ1-5	TRBV15
TGTGCCAGCAGTGGACACGTCGAAGCTTTCTTT	CASSGHVEAFF	-	-	TRBJ1-1	TRBV12-3/TRBV12-4
TGTGCCAGCAGCTTAGCCGACATGAACACTGAAGCTTTCTTT	CASSLADMNTEAFF	-	-	TRBJ1-1	TRBV7-9
TGTGCCTGGAGTGTCTCACACACCTACGAGCAGTACTTC	CAWSVSHTYEQYF	-	-	TRBJ2-7	TRBV30
TGTGCCAGCAGCCTCCCTTTTGAGGAGCAGTACTTC	CASSLPFEEQYF	-	-	TRBJ2-7	TRBV5-4
TGTGCCAGCAGCGACTTTGGACAGGGCTTCAATGAGCAGTTCTTC	CASSDFGQGFNEQFF	-	TRBD1	TRBJ2-1	TRBV6-5
TGTGCCAGCAGCGTGGGAGGGACAGGGGAAGGCTACACCTTC	CASSVGGTGEGYTF	-	TRBD1	TRBJ1-2	TRBV9
TGTGCCAGCAGCCAAGGTGGCATTCAGTACTTC	CASSQGGIQYF	-	-	TRBJ2-4	TRBV14
TGCGCCAGCAGCCTAAAACAGGGGCAGAACACTGAAGCTTTCTTT	CASSLKQGQNTEAFF	-	TRBD1	TRBJ1-1	TRBV5-1